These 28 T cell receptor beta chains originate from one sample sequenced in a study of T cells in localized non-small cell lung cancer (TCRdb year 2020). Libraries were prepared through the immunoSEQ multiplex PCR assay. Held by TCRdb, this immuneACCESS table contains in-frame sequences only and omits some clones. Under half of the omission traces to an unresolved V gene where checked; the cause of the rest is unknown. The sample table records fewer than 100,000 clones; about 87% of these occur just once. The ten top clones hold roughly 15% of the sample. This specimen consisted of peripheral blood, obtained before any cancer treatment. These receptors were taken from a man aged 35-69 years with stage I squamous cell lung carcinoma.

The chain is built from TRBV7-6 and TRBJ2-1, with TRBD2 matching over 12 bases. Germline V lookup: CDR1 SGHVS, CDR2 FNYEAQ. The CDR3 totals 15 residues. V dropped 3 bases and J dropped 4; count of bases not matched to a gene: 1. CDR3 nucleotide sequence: TGTGCCAGCAGCTTCGGACTAGCGGGGTACAATGAGCAGTTCTTC. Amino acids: CASSFGLAGYNEQFF. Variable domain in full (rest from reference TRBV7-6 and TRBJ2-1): GAGVSQSPRYKVTKRGQDVALRCDPISGHVSLYWYRQALGQGPEFLTYFNYEAQQDKSGLPNDRFSAERPEGSISTLTIQRTEQRDSAMYRCASSFGLAGYNEQFFGPGTRLTVL.

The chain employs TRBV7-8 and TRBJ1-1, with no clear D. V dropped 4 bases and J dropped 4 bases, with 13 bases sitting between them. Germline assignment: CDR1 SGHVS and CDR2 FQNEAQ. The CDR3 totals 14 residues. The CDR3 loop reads CASSSKLHFTEAFF. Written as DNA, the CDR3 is TGTGCCAGCAGCTCCAAACTCCATTTCACTGAAGCTTTCTTT.

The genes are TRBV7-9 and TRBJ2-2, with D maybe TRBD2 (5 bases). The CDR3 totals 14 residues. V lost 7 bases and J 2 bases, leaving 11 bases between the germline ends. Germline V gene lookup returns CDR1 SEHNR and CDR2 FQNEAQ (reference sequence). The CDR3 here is CASTFGLNTGELFF. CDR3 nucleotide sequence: TGTGCCAGCACCTTCGGACTCAACACCGGGGAGCTGTTTTTT.

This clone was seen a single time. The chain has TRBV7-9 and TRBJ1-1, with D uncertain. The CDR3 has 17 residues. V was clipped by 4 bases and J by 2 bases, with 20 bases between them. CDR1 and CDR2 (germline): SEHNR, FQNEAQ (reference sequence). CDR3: CASSSRRSPIHNTEAFF. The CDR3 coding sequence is TGTGCCAGCAGCTCCCGACGGTCCCCGATTCATAACACTGAAGCTTTCTTT. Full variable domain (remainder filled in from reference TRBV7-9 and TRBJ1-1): DTGVSQNPRHKITKRGQNVTFRCDPISEHNRLYWYRQTLGQGPEFLTYFQNEAQLEKSRLLSDRFSAERPKGSFSTLEIQRTEQGDSAMYLCASSSRRSPIHNTEAFFGQGTRLTVV.

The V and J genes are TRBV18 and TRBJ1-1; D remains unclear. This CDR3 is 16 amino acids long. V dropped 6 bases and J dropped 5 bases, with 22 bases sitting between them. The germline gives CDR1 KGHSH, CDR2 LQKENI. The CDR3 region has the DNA TGTGCCAGCTCGCTAGACAATCTACGGCTGGGGACTGAAGCTTTCTTT. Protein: CASSLDNLRLGTEAFF. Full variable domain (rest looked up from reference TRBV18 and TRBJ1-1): NAGVMQNPRHLVRRRGQEARLRCSPMKGHSHVYWYRQLPEEGLKFMVYLQKENIIDESGMPKERFSAEFPKEGPSILRIQQVVRGDSAAYFCASSLDNLRLGTEAFFGQGTRLTVV.

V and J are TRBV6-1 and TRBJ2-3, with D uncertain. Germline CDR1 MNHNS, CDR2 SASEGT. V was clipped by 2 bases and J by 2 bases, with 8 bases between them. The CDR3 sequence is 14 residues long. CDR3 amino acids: CASSESHPTDTQYF. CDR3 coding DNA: TGTGCCAGCAGTGAATCGCACCCCACAGATACGCAGTATTTT.

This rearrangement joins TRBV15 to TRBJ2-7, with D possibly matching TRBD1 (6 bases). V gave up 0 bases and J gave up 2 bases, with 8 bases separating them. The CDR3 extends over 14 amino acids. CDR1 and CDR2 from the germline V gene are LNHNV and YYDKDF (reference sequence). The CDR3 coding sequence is TGTGCCACCAGCAGAGAGCAGGGGCCCTACGAGCAGTACTTC. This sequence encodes CATSREQGPYEQYF.

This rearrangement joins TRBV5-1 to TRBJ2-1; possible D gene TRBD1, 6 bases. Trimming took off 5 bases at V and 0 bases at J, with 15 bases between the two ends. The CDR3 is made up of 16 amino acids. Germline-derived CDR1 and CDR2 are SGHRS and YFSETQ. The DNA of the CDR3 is TGCGCCAGCAGTCGACAACAGGGCGGCTCCTACAATGAGCAGTTCTTC. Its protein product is CASSRQQGGSYNEQFF.

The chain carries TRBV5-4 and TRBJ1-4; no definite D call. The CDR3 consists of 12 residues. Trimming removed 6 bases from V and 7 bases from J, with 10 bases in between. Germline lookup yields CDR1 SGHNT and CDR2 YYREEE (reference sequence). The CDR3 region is CASIALSEKLFF. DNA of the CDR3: TGTGCCAGCATCGCGCTCAGTGAAAAACTGTTTTTT.

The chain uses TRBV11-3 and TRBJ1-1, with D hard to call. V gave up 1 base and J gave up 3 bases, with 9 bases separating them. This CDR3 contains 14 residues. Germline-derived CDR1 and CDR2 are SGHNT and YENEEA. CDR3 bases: TGTGCCAGCAGCTTAGCTGGCAGTCACACTGAAGCTTTCTTT. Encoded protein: CASSLAGSHTEAFF.

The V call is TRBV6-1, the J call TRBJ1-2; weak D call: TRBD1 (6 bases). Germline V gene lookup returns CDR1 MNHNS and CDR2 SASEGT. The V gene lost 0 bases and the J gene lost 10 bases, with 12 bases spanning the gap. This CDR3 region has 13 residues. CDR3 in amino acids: CASSEAGGRDYTF. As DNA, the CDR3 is TGTGCCAGCAGTGAAGCGGGGGGGCGAGACTACACCTTC.

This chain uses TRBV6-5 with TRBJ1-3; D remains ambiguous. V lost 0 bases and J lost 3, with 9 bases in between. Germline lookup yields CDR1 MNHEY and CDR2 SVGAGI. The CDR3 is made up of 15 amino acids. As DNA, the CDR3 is TGTGCCAGCAGTTACTCGAAGGGTCTTGGAAACACCATATATTTT. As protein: CASSYSKGLGNTIYF.

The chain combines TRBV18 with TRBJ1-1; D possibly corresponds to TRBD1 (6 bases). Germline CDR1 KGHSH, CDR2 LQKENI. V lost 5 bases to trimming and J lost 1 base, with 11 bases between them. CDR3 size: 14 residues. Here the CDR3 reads CASSISTGNTEAFF. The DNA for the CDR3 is TGTGCCAGCTCAATCTCGACAGGGAACACTGAAGCTTTCTTT.

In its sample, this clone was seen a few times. The CDR3 sequence: CASRDRGTYNSPLHF. The DNA for the CDR3 is TGTGCCAGCAGGGACAGGGGTACCTATAATTCACCCCTCCACTTT. The chain carries TRBV6-1 and TRBJ1-6, with 9 bases aligning to TRBD1. The junction had 2 bases not matched to a gene; V was cut back by 6 bases and J by 2 bases. From germline, CDR1 is MNHNS and CDR2 SASEGT. This CDR3 spans 15 amino acids.

The CDR3 DNA is TGTGCCAGTAGTATAATAGGGAATAATTCACCCCTCCACTTT. It codes for CASSIIGNNSPLHF. The gene calls are TRBV19 and TRBJ1-6; D is undetermined. This CDR3 is built from 14 residues. V was trimmed by 2 bases and J by 5 bases, leaving 7 bases between them. Germline V gives CDR1 LNHDA, CDR2 SQIVND (reference sequence).

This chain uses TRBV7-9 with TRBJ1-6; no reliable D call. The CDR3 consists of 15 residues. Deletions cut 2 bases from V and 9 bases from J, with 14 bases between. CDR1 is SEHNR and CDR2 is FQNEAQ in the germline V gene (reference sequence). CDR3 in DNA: TGTGCCAGCAGCTTACAGGCGGTGTCTGGTTCACCCCTCCACTTT. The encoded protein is CASSLQAVSGSPLHF.

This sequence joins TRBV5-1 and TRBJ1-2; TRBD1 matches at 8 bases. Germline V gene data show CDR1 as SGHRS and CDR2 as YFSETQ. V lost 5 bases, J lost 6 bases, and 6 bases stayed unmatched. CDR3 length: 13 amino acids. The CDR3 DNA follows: TGCGCCAGCAGTTCCGACAGGGGACATGGCTACACCTTC. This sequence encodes CASSSDRGHGYTF.

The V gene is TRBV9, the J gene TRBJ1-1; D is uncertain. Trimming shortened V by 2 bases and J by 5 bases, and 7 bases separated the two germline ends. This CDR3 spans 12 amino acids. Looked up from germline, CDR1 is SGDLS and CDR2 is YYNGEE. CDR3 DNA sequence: TGTGCCAGCAGCGTCGCGACGACTGAAGCTTTCTTT. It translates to CASSVATTEAFF. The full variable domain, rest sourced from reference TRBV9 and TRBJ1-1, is DSGVTQTPKHLITATGQRVTLRCSPRSGDLSVYWYQQSLDQGLQFLIQYYNGEERAKGNILERFSAQQFPDLHSELNLSSLELGDSALYFCASSVATTEAFFGQGTRLTVV.

The CDR3 reads CASSLDPGRFTEAFF. The CDR3 DNA reads as TGTGCCAGCAGCTTGGATCCAGGGAGGTTTACTGAAGCTTTCTTT. The rearrangement joins TRBV5-6 to TRBJ1-1; D might be TRBD1 (5 bases). With 0 bases removed from V and 5 bases from J, the gap between germline ends came to 14 bases. Germline V lookup: CDR1 SGHDT, CDR2 YYEEEE. This CDR3 contains 15 residues. The variable domain in full, completed from reference TRBV5-6 and TRBJ1-1, reads DAGVTQSPTHLIKTRGQQVTLRCSPKSGHDTVSWYQQALGQGPQFIFQYYEEEERQRGNFPDRFSGHQFPNYSSELNVNALLLGDSALYLCASSLDPGRFTEAFFGQGTRLTVV.

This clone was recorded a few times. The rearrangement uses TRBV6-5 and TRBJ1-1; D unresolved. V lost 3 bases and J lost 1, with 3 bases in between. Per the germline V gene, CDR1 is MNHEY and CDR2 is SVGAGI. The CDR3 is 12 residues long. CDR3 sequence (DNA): TGTGCCAGCAGTTATCCGAACACTGAAGCTTTCTTT. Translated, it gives CASSYPNTEAFF.

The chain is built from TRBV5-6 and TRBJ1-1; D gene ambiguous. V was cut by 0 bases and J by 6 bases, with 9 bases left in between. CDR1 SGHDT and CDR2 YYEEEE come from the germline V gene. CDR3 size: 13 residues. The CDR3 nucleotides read TGTGCCAGCAGCTTGGGTTGGTTGGCTGAAGCTTTCTTT. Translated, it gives CASSLGWLAEAFF.

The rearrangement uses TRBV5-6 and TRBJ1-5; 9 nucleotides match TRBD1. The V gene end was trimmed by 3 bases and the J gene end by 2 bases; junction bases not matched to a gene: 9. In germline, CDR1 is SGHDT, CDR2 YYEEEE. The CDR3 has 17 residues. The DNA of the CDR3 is TGTGCCAGCAGCTCAACTGCTAGGACAGGGGGCAATCAGCCCCAGCATTTT. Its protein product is CASSSTARTGGNQPQHF.

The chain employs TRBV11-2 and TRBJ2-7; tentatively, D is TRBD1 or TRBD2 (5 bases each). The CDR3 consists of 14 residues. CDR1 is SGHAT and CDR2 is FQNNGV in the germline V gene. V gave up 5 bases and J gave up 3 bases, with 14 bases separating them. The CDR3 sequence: CASSLGPQGYEQYF. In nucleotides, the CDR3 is TGTGCCAGCAGCCTGGGACCCCAGGGCTACGAGCAGTACTTC.

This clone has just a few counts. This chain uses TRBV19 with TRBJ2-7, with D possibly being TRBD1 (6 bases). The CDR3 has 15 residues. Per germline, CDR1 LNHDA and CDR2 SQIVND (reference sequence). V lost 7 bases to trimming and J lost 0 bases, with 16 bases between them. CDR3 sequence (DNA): TGTGCCAGTACCCCGACAGGTCCGATCTCCTACGAGCAGTACTTC. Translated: CASTPTGPISYEQYF.

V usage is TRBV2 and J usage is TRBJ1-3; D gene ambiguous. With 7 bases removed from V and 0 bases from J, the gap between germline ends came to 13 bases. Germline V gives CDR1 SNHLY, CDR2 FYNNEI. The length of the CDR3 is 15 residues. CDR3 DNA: TGTGCCAGCAAGGACGCAGTTTACTCTGGAAACACCATATATTTT. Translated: CASKDAVYSGNTIYF.

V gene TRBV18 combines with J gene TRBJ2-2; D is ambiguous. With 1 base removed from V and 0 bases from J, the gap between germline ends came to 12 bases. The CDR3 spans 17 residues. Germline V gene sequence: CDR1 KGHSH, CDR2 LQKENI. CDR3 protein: CASSPRHRPTNTGELFF. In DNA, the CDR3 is TGTGCCAGCTCACCACGGCACAGACCTACGAACACCGGGGAGCTGTTTTTT. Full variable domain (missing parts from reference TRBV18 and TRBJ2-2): NAGVMQNPRHLVRRRGQEARLRCSPMKGHSHVYWYRQLPEEGLKFMVYLQKENIIDESGMPKERFSAEFPKEGPSILRIQQVVRGDSAAYFCASSPRHRPTNTGELFFGEGSRLTVL.

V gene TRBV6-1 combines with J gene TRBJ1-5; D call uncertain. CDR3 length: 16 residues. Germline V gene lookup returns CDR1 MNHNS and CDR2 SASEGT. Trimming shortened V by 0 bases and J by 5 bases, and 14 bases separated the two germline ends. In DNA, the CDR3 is TGTGCCAGCAGTGAAGCAAGAACCCCCTCTCATCAGCCCCAGCATTTT. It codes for CASSEARTPSHQPQHF.

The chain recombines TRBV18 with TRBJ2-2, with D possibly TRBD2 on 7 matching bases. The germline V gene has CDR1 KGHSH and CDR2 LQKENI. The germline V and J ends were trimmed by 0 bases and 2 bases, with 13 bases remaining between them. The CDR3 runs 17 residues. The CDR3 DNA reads TGTGCCAGCTCACCACCGGTGCGGGGGCCCAACACCGGGGAGCTGTTTTTT. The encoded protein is CASSPPVRGPNTGELFF.